This TCR beta chain was sequenced during a study of blood T cell repertoires in COVID-19. At the level of the study: Both acute and convalescent COVID-19 samples were obtained from the United States, Italy and Spain.

In the authors' methods: Amplification from reference gene primers served as the basis for estimated nucleated cell counts. Here immunoSEQ multiplex PCR was the method, and the copy in TCRdb shows in-frame clones only, minus some. D and trimming come from the DNA, and the V and J calls and clone size come from that table. In the table there are about 250,000 clones, approximately 90% of which are singletons. Cohorts were based on clinical histories the participants reported. V lost 5 bases to trimming and J lost 11 bases, with 13 bases between them. The CDR3 is made up of 12 amino acids. CDR1 and CDR2 from the germline V gene are SEHNR and FQNEAQ (reference sequence).

The sample taken for sequencing was PBMCs or T cells enriched from blood (not recorded which). The V call is TRBV7-9, the J call TRBJ2-1, with D perhaps matching TRBD1 (6 bases). This clonotype was obtained from a woman in her late teens or twenties who had recovered from COVID-19. The CDR3 protein is CASSHGQPKQFF. The CDR3 nucleotides are TGTGCCAGCAGCCACGGACAGCCCAAGCAGTTCTTC.